This is a list of T cell receptor beta chains from one sample in a study of brain metastases from non-small cell lung cancer. Repertoires were generated with immunoSEQ multiplex PCR, while TCRdb's copy carries only in-frame clones and drops some. The sample lists over a thousand clones; roughly 80% were seen once. Sequencing was carried out using tissue from a brain metastasis. The receptors were gathered from a donor at least 40 years old with non-small cell lung cancer. Both conserved end residues are part of each CDR3. The D gene is left open where the match is weak. The size field is filled for only some rows; it gives once, few, many or a size class.

J: TRBJ1-5; D: .; size: .; V: TRBV7-2; DNA: TGTGCCAGCAGCTTGGCTGCTTATAGCAATCAGCCCCAGCATTTT; CDR3: CASSLAAYSNQPQHF
J: TRBJ1-3; D: .; size: .; V: TRBV12-3/TRBV12-4; DNA: TGTGCCAGCAGTTTTGGGACTGGAAACACCATATATTTT; CDR3: CASSFGTGNTIYF
J: TRBJ1-5; D: .; size: .; V: TRBV6-5; DNA: TGTGCCAGCACCGGATCGGGGGACAATCAGCCCCAGCATTTT; CDR3: CASTGSGDNQPQHF
J: TRBJ2-3; D: .; size: .; V: TRBV9; DNA: TGTGCCAGCAGCCCGAGGCATATGGACACAGATACGCAGTATTTT; CDR3: CASSPRHMDTDTQYF
J: TRBJ2-1; D: .; size: .; V: TRBV7-3; DNA: TGTGCCAGCGGAGAGGGGGGCACCCCGGGAAATGAGCAGTTCTTC; CDR3: CASGEGGTPGNEQFF
J: TRBJ2-7; D: TRBD2; size: .; V: TRBV5-1; DNA: TGCGCCACCAAGCGGGGGCTTTATGCCTACGAGCAGTACTTC; CDR3: CATKRGLYAYEQYF
J: TRBJ2-2; D: TRBD2; size: few; V: TRBV7-7; DNA: TGTGCCAGCAGCTTACCCCCGGGACTAGCCGCCGGGGAGCTGTTTTTT; CDR3: CASSLPPGLAAGELFF
J: TRBJ2-1; D: .; size: once; V: TRBV5-4; DNA: TGTGCCAGCAGCCCCTCGACAGGCTACAATGAGCAGTTCTTC; CDR3: CASSPSTGYNEQFF
J: TRBJ1-4; D: TRBD1; size: .; V: TRBV15; DNA: TGTGCCACCAGCAGAGATACAGGGGGCTTGGAAAAACTGTTTTTT; CDR3: CATSRDTGGLEKLFF
J: TRBJ1-5; D: .; size: .; V: TRBV28; DNA: TGTGCCAGCAAAGTCGGGGGCAATCAGCCCCAGCATTTT; CDR3: CASKVGGNQPQHF
J: TRBJ2-1; D: TRBD2; size: .; V: TRBV13; DNA: TGTGCCAACAGCGGCGGGGGGATTGTGTATAATGAGCAGTTCTTC; CDR3: CANSGGGIVYNEQFF
J: TRBJ1-5; D: .; size: .; V: TRBV7-8; DNA: TGTGCCAGCAGTTGGGAGGGGCAGCCCCAGCATTTT; CDR3: CASSWEGQPQHF
J: TRBJ1-2; D: TRBD1; size: .; V: TRBV19; DNA: TGTGCCAGTACCGACGGGACAGAGAACTATGGCTACACCTTC; CDR3: CASTDGTENYGYTF
J: TRBJ1-5; D: .; size: once; V: TRBV28; DNA: TGTGCCAGCAGTTTATGGGACATTAGCAATCAGCCCCAGCATTTT; CDR3: CASSLWDISNQPQHF
J: TRBJ2-2; D: .; size: once; V: TRBV30; DNA: TGTGCATGGGCGCGTTATTTCACCGAGGAGCTGTTTTTT; CDR3: CAWARYFTEELFF
J: TRBJ1-5; D: .; size: .; V: TRBV12-3/TRBV12-4; DNA: TGTGCCAGCAGTTTGGCCTTTGATCAACCCCAGCATTTT; CDR3: CASSLAFDQPQHF
J: TRBJ2-7; D: .; size: few; V: TRBV7-6; DNA: TGTGCCAGCGGGGGCAGCACCTACGAGCAGTACTTC; CDR3: CASGGSTYEQYF
J: TRBJ2-7; D: .; size: once; V: TRBV7-9; DNA: TGTGCCAGCAGCTTAGTCTCGGGCTACGAGCAGTACTTC; CDR3: CASSLVSGYEQYF
J: TRBJ2-7; D: .; size: few; V: TRBV11-3; DNA: TGTGCCAGCAGCACCCCTAGCAGTGAGCAGTACTTC; CDR3: CASSTPSSEQYF
J: TRBJ2-1; D: TRBD2; size: once; V: TRBV11-3; DNA: TGTGCCAGCAGCCCCGGGGGGAGGGGAGCCTACAATGAGCAGTTCTTC; CDR3: CASSPGGRGAYNEQFF
J: TRBJ1-5; D: .; size: once; V: TRBV3-1/TRBV3-2; DNA: TGTGCCAGCAGCCGCGTTGGTCCCATTTGGCATCATCAGCCCCAGCATTTT; CDR3: CASSRVGPIWHHQPQHF
J: TRBJ1-2; D: .; size: .; V: TRBV6-1; DNA: TGTGCCAGCAGTGAAATGTCAGGGGAAGGCTATGGCTACACCTTC; CDR3: CASSEMSGEGYGYTF
J: TRBJ1-2; D: TRBD1; size: .; V: TRBV6-5; DNA: TGTGCCAGCAAACCTGGGACAGGGGCTCATGGCTACACCTTC; CDR3: CASKPGTGAHGYTF
J: TRBJ1-3; D: .; size: .; V: TRBV28; DNA: TGTGCCAGCAGTTTTGCCGTTGGAAACACTATATATTTT; CDR3: CASSFAVGNTIYF
J: TRBJ1-4; D: .; size: once; V: TRBV28; DNA: TGTGCCAGCAAGGGGGGGAATGAAAAACTGTTTTTT; CDR3: CASKGGNEKLFF
J: TRBJ1-2; D: .; size: .; V: TRBV12-3/TRBV12-4; DNA: TGTGCCAGCAGTCCCCGGACGGGGGGCTACACCTTC; CDR3: CASSPRTGGYTF
J: TRBJ1-3; D: .; size: .; V: TRBV12-3/TRBV12-4; DNA: TGTGCCAGCAGTGGACGGAATGGAAACACCATATATTTT; CDR3: CASSGRNGNTIYF
J: TRBJ1-5; D: .; size: .; V: TRBV12-1; DNA: TGTGCCAGCCTTGTCTCCAGGGCTAACTATAGCAATCAGCCCCAGCATTTT; CDR3: CASLVSRANYSNQPQHF
J: TRBJ2-5; D: .; size: .; V: TRBV7-6; DNA: TGTGCCAGCAGCTCCACAGAAGAAGAGACCCAGTACTTC; CDR3: CASSSTEEETQYF
J: TRBJ1-1; D: TRBD1; size: .; V: TRBV5-1; DNA: TGCGCCAGCAGCTTTATGGGGACAGGGGAGACTGAAGCTTTCTTT; CDR3: CASSFMGTGETEAFF
J: TRBJ2-7; D: .; size: .; V: TRBV18; DNA: TGTGCCAGCTCACCAGGACACGCACTCTACGAGCAGTACTTC; CDR3: CASSPGHALYEQYF
J: TRBJ2-1; D: .; size: .; V: TRBV5-5; DNA: TGTGCCAGCAGCTCCGAAGGACAGAGCCCGTTCTTC; CDR3: CASSSEGQSPFF
J: TRBJ2-7; D: .; size: .; V: TRBV28; DNA: TGTGCCAGCGTTAGTTCCTACGAGCAGTACTTC; CDR3: CASVSSYEQYF
J: TRBJ1-2; D: .; size: .; V: TRBV7-9; DNA: TGTGCCAGCAGCCTAGAGGGGGGCTACACCTTC; CDR3: CASSLEGGYTF
J: TRBJ2-7; D: .; size: .; V: TRBV5-1; DNA: TGCGCCAGCGCTGATCACGCATACGAGCAGTACTTC; CDR3: CASADHAYEQYF
J: TRBJ1-5; D: .; size: .; V: TRBV6-5; DNA: TGTGCCAGCAGTTACTCGCGTAGCAATCAGCCCCAGCATTTT; CDR3: CASSYSRSNQPQHF
J: TRBJ1-5; D: TRBD1; size: .; V: TRBV6-5; DNA: TGTGCCAGCAGAGGACAGGGTAAACAGCCCCAGCATTTT; CDR3: CASRGQGKQPQHF
J: TRBJ2-6; D: .; size: .; V: TRBV6-5; DNA: TGTGCCAGCACCCTCTCTAGGGCCAACGTCCTGACTTTC; CDR3: CASTLSRANVLTF
J: TRBJ2-2; D: .; size: .; V: TRBV14; DNA: TGTGCCAGCAGCCAAGTCAGGAACACCGGGGAGCTGTTTTTT; CDR3: CASSQVRNTGELFF
J: TRBJ1-4; D: .; size: once; V: TRBV5-1; DNA: TGCGCCAGCAGCTTGGGTGGGGTCGATAATGAAAAACTGTTTTTT; CDR3: CASSLGGVDNEKLFF
J: TRBJ1-1; D: .; size: .; V: TRBV6-5; DNA: TGTGCCAGCAGTTACACAGGGTCCACTGAAGCTTTCTTT; CDR3: CASSYTGSTEAFF